Each of the 3 T cell receptor beta chains below was sequenced from the same sample in a study of T-cell reconstitution after alpha-beta-depleted transplantation in children. As it was prepared, the TCRbeta library received unique molecular identifiers. Using its own MiXCR run on the PCR reads, TCRdb lists one record per CDR3 protein. The table shows about 610,000 distinct CDR3 sequences, with over 9.5% occurring only once. The sample in question was PBMCs from the stem cell graft donor, obtained from the stem cell graft. These receptor sequences come from a human donor who donated a stem cell graft to a child with acute myeloid leukemia.

The V call is TRBV20-1, the J call TRBJ1-5; TRBD1 aligns across 9 bases. There are 16 residues in the CDR3. The germline gives CDR1 DFQATT, CDR2 SNEGSKA (reference sequence). Trimming at V came to 5 bases and at J to 6 bases, leaving 14 bases not matched to a gene. The DNA of the CDR3 is TGCAGTGCTCAAACAGGGGGCGCCTGGGGGATTCAGCCCCAGCATTTT. It yields the protein CSAQTGGAWGIQPQHF.

J is TRBJ2-2 and V is TRBV2, with D perhaps TRBD2 (6 bases). The CDR3 loop spans 16 amino acids. The V gene lost 6 bases and the J gene lost 2 bases, with 16 bases spanning the gap. Per germline, CDR1 SNHLY and CDR2 FYNNEI. The CDR3 region is CASSFGSGSNTGELFF. As DNA, the CDR3 is TGTGCCAGCAGCTTCGGGAGCGGATCAAACACCGGGGAGCTGTTTTTT.

This clonotype was counted at least ten times. The rearrangement joins TRBV5-1 to TRBJ2-2, with 7 bases identical to TRBD1. V lost 2 bases to trimming and J lost 1 base; unmatched junction nucleotides: 11. This CDR3 is built from 18 residues. CDR1 is SGHRS, CDR2 YFSETQ, per germline. In nucleotides, the CDR3 is TGCGCCAGCAGCTTACATGGGGTGGGACAGAAGAACACCGGGGAGCTGTTTTTT. Translating it yields CASSLHGVGQKNTGELFF.